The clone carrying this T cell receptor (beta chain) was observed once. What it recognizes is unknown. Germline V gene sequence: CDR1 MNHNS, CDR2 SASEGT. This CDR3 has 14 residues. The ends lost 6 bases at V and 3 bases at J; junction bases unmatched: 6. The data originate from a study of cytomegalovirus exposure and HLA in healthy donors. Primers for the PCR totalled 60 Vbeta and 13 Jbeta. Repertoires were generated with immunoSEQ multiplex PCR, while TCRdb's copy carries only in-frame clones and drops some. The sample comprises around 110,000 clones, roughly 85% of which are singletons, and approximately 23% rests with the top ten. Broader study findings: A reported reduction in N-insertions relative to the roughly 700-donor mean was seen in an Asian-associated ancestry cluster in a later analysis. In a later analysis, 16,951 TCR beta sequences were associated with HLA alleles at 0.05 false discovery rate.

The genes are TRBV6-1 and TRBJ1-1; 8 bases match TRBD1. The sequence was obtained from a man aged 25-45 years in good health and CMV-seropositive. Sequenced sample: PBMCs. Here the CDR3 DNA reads TGTGCCAGCAGGGACAGGGTAGAGGACACTGAAGCTTTCTTT. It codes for CASRDRVEDTEAFF.